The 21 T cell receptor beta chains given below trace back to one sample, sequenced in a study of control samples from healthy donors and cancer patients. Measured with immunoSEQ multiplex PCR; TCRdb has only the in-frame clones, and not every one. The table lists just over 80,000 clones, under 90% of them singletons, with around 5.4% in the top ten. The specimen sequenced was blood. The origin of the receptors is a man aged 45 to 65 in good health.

The chain's CDR3 is CASSFWLGEQYF. CDR3 nucleotide sequence: TGTGCCAGCAGTTTCTGGTTGGGGGAGCAGTACTTC. The genes are TRBV12-3 or TRBV12-4 and TRBJ2-7; D gene uncertain. The CDR3 runs 12 residues. V shed 3 bases and J shed 7 bases, with 10 bases lying between them.

For the CDR3, the DNA is TGTGCCAGCAGTCCCGGGACAGGGGTTAACGAGCAGTACTTC. The encoded protein is CASSPGTGVNEQYF. The chain combines TRBV6-5 with TRBJ2-7; 10 nucleotides match TRBD1. With V trimmed by 5 bases and J by 5 bases, 6 bases remained unmatched. Germline CDR1 is MNHEY and CDR2 is SVGAGI. CDR3 length: 14 amino acids.

As DNA, the CDR3 is TGTGCCAGCAGCTTGCAAGCGGGCCGCTCCTACGAGCAGTACTTC. Its protein product is CASSLQAGRSYEQYF. The chain uses TRBV5-4 and TRBJ2-7, with TRBD2 as a possible D gene (6 bases). CDR3 length: 15 amino acids. Trimming removed 1 base at V and 0 bases at J, with 11 bases between. CDR1 and CDR2 (germline): SGHNT, YYREEE (reference sequence).

CDR3 amino acids: CASSPGQGSGYTF. CDR3 in DNA: TGTGCCAGCAGTCCAGGACAGGGGTCGGGCTACACCTTC. J is TRBJ1-2 and V is TRBV6-1, with 9 bases that match TRBD1. The CDR3 has 13 residues. The germline gives CDR1 MNHNS, CDR2 SASEGT. Unmatched junction bases numbered 6, after V lost 5 bases and J lost 8 bases.

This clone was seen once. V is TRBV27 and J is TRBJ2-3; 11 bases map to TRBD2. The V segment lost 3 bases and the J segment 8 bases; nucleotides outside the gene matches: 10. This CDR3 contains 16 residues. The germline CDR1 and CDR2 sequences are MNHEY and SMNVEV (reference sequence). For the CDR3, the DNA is TGTGCCAGCAGTTTTGTCTTAGCGGGGGGGAAAATTACGCAGTATTTT. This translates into CASSFVLAGGKITQYF.

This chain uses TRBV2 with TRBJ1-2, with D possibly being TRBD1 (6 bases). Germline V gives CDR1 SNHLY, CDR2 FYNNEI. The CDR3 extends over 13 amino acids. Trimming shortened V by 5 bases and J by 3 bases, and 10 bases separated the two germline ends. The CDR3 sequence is CASSKDRDYGYTF. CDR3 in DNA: TGTGCCAGCAGTAAGGACAGAGACTATGGCTACACCTTC. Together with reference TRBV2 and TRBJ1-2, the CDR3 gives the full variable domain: EPEVTQTPSHQVTQMGQEVILRCVPISNHLYFYWYRQILGQKVEFLVSFYNNEISEKSEIFDDQFSVERPDGSNFTLKIRSTKLEDSAMYFCASSKDRDYGYTFGSGTRLTVV.

In DNA form, the CDR3 reads TGTGCCAGCAGTTTAACAGGGATGGAGCTGCGGGGCTACACCTTC. Encoded protein: CASSLTGMELRGYTF. The chain is built from TRBV28 and TRBJ1-2; possibly TRBD1 for D (6 bases). CDR1 is MDHEN and CDR2 is SYDVKM in the germline V gene. Trimming left V 2 bases short and J 8 bases short, with 18 bases between. The CDR3 runs 15 residues.

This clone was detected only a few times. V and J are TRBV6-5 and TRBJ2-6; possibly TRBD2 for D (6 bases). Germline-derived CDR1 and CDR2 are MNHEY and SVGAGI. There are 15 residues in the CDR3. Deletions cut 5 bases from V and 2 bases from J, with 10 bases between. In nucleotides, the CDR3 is TGTGCCAGCAGTCCGGAGGGGACTGGGGCCAACGTCCTGACTTTC. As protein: CASSPEGTGANVLTF.

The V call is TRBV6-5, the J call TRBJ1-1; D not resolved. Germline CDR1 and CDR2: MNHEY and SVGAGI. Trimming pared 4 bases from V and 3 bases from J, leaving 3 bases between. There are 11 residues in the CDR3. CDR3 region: CASSFYTEAFF. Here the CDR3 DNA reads TGTGCCAGCAGTTTTTACACTGAAGCTTTCTTT.

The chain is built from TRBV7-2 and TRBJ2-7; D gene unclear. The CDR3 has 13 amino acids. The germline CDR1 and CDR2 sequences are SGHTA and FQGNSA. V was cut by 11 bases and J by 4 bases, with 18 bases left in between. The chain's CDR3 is CASRQGSGYEQYF. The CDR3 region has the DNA TGTGCCTCCCGACAAGGGTCTGGGTACGAGCAGTACTTC.

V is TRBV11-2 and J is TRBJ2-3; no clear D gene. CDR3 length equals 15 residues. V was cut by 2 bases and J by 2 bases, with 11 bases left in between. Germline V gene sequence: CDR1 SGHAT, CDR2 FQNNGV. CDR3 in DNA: TGTGCCAGCAGCTTACAATCGGGCCACACAGATACGCAGTATTTT. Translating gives CASSLQSGHTDTQYF.

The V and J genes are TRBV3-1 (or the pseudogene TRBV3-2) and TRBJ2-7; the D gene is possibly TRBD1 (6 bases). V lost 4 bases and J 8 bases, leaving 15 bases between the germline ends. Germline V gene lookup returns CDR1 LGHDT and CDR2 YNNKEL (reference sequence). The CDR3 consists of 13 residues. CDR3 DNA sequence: TGTGCCAGCAGCCCTTTAACAGGGCATCAGCAGTACTTC. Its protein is CASSPLTGHQQYF.

The CDR3 is CATSASGNTIYF. In DNA, the CDR3 is TGTGCCACCAGTGCCAGTGGAAACACCATATATTTT. The chain combines TRBV24-1 with TRBJ1-3; D not certain. V gave up 5 bases and J gave up 3 bases, with 4 bases separating them. CDR3 length: 12 residues. Germline values: CDR1 KGHDR, CDR2 SFDVKD.

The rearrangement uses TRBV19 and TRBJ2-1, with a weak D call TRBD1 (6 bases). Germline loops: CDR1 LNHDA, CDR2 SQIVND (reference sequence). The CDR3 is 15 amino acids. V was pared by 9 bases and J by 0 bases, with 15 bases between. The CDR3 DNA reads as TGTGCCAGCACCAGACAGGCAACCTCCTACAATGAGCAGTTCTTC. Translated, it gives CASTRQATSYNEQFF. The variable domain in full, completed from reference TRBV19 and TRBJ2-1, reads DGGITQSPKYLFRKEGQNVTLSCEQNLNHDAMYWYRQDPGQGLRLIYYSQIVNDFQKGDIAEGYSVSREKKESFPLTVTSAQKNPTAFYLCASTRQATSYNEQFFGPGTRLTVL.

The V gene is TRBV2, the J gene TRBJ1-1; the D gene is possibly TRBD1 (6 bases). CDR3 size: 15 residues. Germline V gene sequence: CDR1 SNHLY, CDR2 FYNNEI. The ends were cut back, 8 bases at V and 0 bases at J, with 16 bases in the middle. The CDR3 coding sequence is TGTGCCAGCCGACCTATAAGGGGGATGAACACTGAAGCTTTCTTT. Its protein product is CASRPIRGMNTEAFF. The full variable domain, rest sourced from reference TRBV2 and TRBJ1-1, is EPEVTQTPSHQVTQMGQEVILRCVPISNHLYFYWYRQILGQKVEFLVSFYNNEISEKSEIFDDQFSVERPDGSNFTLKIRSTKLEDSAMYFCASRPIRGMNTEAFFGQGTRLTVV.

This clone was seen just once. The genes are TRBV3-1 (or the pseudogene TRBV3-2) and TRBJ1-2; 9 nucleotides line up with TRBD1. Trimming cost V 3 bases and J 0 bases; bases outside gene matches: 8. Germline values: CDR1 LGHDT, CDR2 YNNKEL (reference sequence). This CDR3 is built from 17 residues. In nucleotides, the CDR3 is TGTGCCAGCAGCCAGATAGGACAGGGGACTTCTAACTATGGCTACACCTTC. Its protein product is CASSQIGQGTSNYGYTF.

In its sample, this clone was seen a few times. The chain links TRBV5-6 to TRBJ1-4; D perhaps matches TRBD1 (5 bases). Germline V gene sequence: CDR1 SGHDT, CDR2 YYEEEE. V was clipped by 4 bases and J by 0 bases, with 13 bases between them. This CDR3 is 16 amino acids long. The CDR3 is CASSPGQTPTNEKLFF. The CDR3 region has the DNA TGTGCCAGCAGCCCAGGACAAACCCCAACTAATGAAAAACTGTTTTTT.

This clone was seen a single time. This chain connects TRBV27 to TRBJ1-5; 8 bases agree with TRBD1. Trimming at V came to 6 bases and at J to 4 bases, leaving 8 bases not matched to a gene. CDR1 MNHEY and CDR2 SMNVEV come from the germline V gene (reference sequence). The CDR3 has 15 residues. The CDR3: CASSSDRGFNQPQHF. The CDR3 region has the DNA TGTGCCAGCAGCTCCGACAGGGGATTTAATCAGCCCCAGCATTTT.

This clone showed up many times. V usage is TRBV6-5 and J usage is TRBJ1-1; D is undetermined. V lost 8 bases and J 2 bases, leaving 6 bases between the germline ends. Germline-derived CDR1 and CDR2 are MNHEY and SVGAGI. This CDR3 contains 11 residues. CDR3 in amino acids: CASRLNTEAFF. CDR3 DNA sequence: TGTGCCAGCCGGCTAAACACTGAAGCTTTCTTT.

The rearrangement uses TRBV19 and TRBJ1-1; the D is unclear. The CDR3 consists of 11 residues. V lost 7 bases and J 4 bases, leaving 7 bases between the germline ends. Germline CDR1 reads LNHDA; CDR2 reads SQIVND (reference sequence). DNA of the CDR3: TGTGCCAGTAAGATTCGCACTGAAGCTTTCTTT. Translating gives CASKIRTEAFF. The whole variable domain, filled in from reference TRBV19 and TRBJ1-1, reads DGGITQSPKYLFRKEGQNVTLSCEQNLNHDAMYWYRQDPGQGLRLIYYSQIVNDFQKGDIAEGYSVSREKKESFPLTVTSAQKNPTAFYLCASKIRTEAFFGQGTRLTVV.

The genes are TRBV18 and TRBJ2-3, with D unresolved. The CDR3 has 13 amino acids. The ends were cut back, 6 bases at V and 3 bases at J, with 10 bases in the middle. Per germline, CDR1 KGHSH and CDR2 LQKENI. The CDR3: CASSAVRTDTQYF. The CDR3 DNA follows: TGTGCCAGCTCCGCAGTAAGGACAGATACGCAGTATTTT.